This T cell receptor (beta chain) is from a study of blood T cell repertoires in COVID-19. This CDR3 spans 17 amino acids. J was trimmed by 5 bases and V by 3 bases; bases with no gene match: 8. Germline values: CDR1 LNHDA, CDR2 SQIVND (reference sequence). Original processing notes: Amplification of reference gene primers was used by the study to estimate nucleated cell counts. Clones were sequenced by immunoSEQ multiplex PCR, and TCRdb holds only the in-frame ones, with some missing. That table is the source of V, J and clone size, and D and trimming were worked out from the DNA. The repertoire includes around 400,000 clones, more than 75% of them detected once, and over 2% sits in the top ten.

V usage is TRBV19 and J usage is TRBJ2-5, with 14 bases matching TRBD2. This receptor was obtained from a woman aged 60-75 years with COVID-19, enrolled during active disease. The specimen was peripheral blood. The CDR3 bases are TGTGCCAGTAGTATCACCAGACTAGCGGGGGGGGAGGAGACCCAGTACTTC. Its translation is CASSITRLAGGEETQYF. Drawing the rest from reference TRBV19 and TRBJ2-5, the complete variable domain is DGGITQSPKYLFRKEGQNVTLSCEQNLNHDAMYWYRQDPGQGLRLIYYSQIVNDFQKGDIAEGYSVSREKKESFPLTVTSAQKNPTAFYLCASSITRLAGGEETQYFGPGTRLLVL.